The T cell receptor (beta chain) described here comes from a study of cytomegalovirus exposure and HLA in healthy donors. Per the germline V gene, CDR1 is MRHNA and CDR2 is SNTAGT. Between the trimmed V and J ends, which lost 5 bases and 2 bases, there was a span of 15 bases. CDR3 size: 15 residues. Donors had nominal health at sampling but likely had unrecorded immune exposures. Primers included in the PCR were 60 Vbeta and 13 Jbeta primers. This table comes from immunoSEQ multiplex PCR, and its TCRdb copy is limited to in-frame clones, with some not included. The data contain roughly 140,000 clones, about 80% of them seen just once; the ten biggest clones take up 4.5% to 6%. Study-level findings and limits: Rarity held for most TCR sequences, but there were some public TCRs that occurred in many donors. An ancestry cluster, one associated with Asian ancestry, reportedly showed fewer N-insertions than the approximately 720-donor mean in a later analysis. In a later analysis, a missense DCLRE1C variant was linked to TCR beta V- and J-gene trimming.

In regard to this clone: Its antigen remains unidentified.

The origin of this receptor is a man younger than 40 in good health and CMV-seropositive. Sequenced input: PBMCs. The chain combines TRBV6-4 with TRBJ1-2; D perhaps matches TRBD1 (6 bases). Here the CDR3 DNA reads TGTGCCAGCAGTAACAAAGCAGGACAGAACTATGGCTACACCTTC. It yields the protein CASSNKAGQNYGYTF.